This T cell receptor (beta chain) was identified during a study of blood T cell repertoires in COVID-19. There are a few counts of this clone. The table came from immunoSEQ multiplex PCR; TCRdb's copy has only in-frame clones and leaves some out. Among about 300,000 clones listed, around 82% were seen once. The origin of this receptor is a woman aged 45-59 years with acute or convalescent COVID-19. Sequencing was performed on peripheral blood.

As DNA, the CDR3 is TGTGCCTGGACTCGTTCAGTCATGAACACTGAAGCTTTCTTT. Amino acids: CAWTRSVMNTEAFF. V usage is TRBV30 and J usage is TRBJ1-1; D not resolved. V dropped 4 bases and J dropped 0 bases, with 12 bases sitting between them. Germline V gives CDR1 GTSNPN, CDR2 SVGIG (reference sequence). The CDR3 consists of 14 residues.